The 22 T cell receptor beta chains below all came from one sample that was sequenced in a study of cytomegalovirus exposure and HLA in healthy donors. PCR primers comprised 60 Vbeta and 13 Jbeta primers. Generated by immunoSEQ multiplex PCR, the TCRdb table keeps only in-frame clones and is missing some. The table lists about 110,000 clones, about three quarters of them singletons, with roughly 6% in the top ten. The sequenced sample was PBMCs. These receptors all come from a woman aged 50 to 60 in good health and CMV-seropositive.

This clone was seen only a few times. V is TRBV4-3 and J is TRBJ1-1, with TRBD1 identical over 7 bases. The CDR3 sequence is 15 residues long. Germline-derived CDR1 and CDR2 are LGHNA and YSLEER. The V segment lost 1 base and the J segment 0 bases; nucleotides outside the gene matches: 2. This CDR3 is CASSQGGTVNTEAFF. Here the CDR3 DNA reads TGCGCCAGCAGCCAAGGCGGGACAGTGAACACTGAAGCTTTCTTT.

The chain joins TRBV7-2 to TRBJ2-3; 8 positions match TRBD2. The CDR3 contains 15 residues. The germline CDR1 and CDR2 sequences are SGHTA and FQGNSA. V was pared by 5 bases and J by 5 bases, with 9 bases of the junction left unmatched. For the CDR3, the DNA is TGTGCCAGCAGCGAAGCTCGGGGGGGCAGAGATACGCAGTATTTT. Protein: CASSEARGGRDTQYF.

The chain carries TRBV7-2 and TRBJ2-3, with 11 positions matching TRBD2. V gave up 1 base and J gave up 10 bases; unmatched junction bases: 4. This CDR3 has 14 residues. Germline assignment: CDR1 SGHTA and CDR2 FQGNSA. CDR3: CASSLERTSGSQYF. The DNA for the CDR3 is TGTGCCAGCAGCTTAGAAAGGACTAGCGGGTCGCAGTATTTT.

The chain joins TRBV9 to TRBJ2-3; no reliable D call. Looked up from germline, CDR1 is SGDLS and CDR2 is YYNGEE. V was trimmed by 2 bases and J by 1 base, leaving 8 bases between them. The CDR3 runs to 14 residues. The CDR3 loop is CASSVYLGTDTQYF. CDR3 in DNA: TGTGCCAGCAGCGTCTACCTAGGCACAGATACGCAGTATTTT.

Many counts were recorded for this clone. The chain is built from TRBV10-3 and TRBJ1-6; no clear D gene. Trimming cost V 2 bases and J 5 bases, with 7 bases left between them. Per the germline V gene, CDR1 is ENHRY and CDR2 is SYGVKD. The CDR3 contains 14 residues. The CDR3, as DNA: TGTGCCATCAGTGAGGCAGTTGATAATTCACCCCTCCACTTT. Translating gives CAISEAVDNSPLHF.

The rearrangement uses TRBV19 and TRBJ2-3; 9 bases agree with TRBD1. Per germline, CDR1 LNHDA and CDR2 SQIVND (reference sequence). The CDR3 runs to 17 residues. After removal of 7 bases from V and 2 bases from J, the junction contained 13 bases not matched to a gene. CDR3 nucleotides: TGTGCCAGTACCCCGAGGCCAGGGACAGGGCTCACAGATACGCAGTATTTT. Its translation: CASTPRPGTGLTDTQYF.

This clone was recorded a few times. V and J are TRBV14 and TRBJ2-1; tentative D call: TRBD2 (6 bases). V dropped 1 base and J dropped 5 bases, with 15 bases sitting between them. This CDR3 is 16 amino acids long. CDR1 SGHDN and CDR2 FVKESK come from the germline V gene. CDR3 in DNA: TGTGCCAGCAGCCAAGTTGCGGGATGGGATAACAATGAGCAGTTCTTC. It is translated as CASSQVAGWDNNEQFF.

This clone was counted only a few times. The rearrangement joins TRBV6-1 to TRBJ2-7; D might be TRBD1 (6 bases). V shed 10 bases and J shed 0 bases, with 13 bases lying between them. Germline V gives CDR1 MNHNS, CDR2 SASEGT. CDR3 length: 13 residues. The CDR3 DNA follows: TGTGCCACCCAGAGGGGGAGCTCCTACGAGCAGTACTTC. This sequence encodes CATQRGSSYEQYF.

Many counts were recorded for this clone. The chain has TRBV5-5 and TRBJ1-4; weak D call: TRBD1 (5 bases). This CDR3 has 17 residues. Germline V gene lookup returns CDR1 SGHKS and CDR2 YYEKEE (reference sequence). The V end was cut by 4 bases, the J end by 0 bases, with 16 bases between. The CDR3 DNA follows: TGTGCCAGCAGCCCGGGGGTCAGGGCCACAACTAATGAAAAACTGTTTTTT. Its protein product is CASSPGVRATTNEKLFF.

This chain connects TRBV7-9 to TRBJ2-1; TRBD2 aligns across 10 bases. This CDR3 is built from 16 residues. The germline CDR1 and CDR2 sequences are SEHNR and FQNEAQ (reference sequence). The V and J ends lost 0 bases and 4 bases, in that order; junction bases with no gene match: 3. In DNA, the CDR3 is TGTGCCAGCAGCTTAGCTCTAGCGGGGGTTTACAATGAGCAGTTCTTC. Protein sequence: CASSLALAGVYNEQFF.

The chain links TRBV19 to TRBJ1-2; D is undetermined. V lost 7 bases and J lost 5, with 20 bases in between. This CDR3 region has 15 residues. Germline values: CDR1 LNHDA, CDR2 SQIVND (reference sequence). The CDR3 loop is CASKGGSRFWYGYTF. In nucleotides, the CDR3 is TGTGCCAGTAAGGGAGGGTCCAGGTTCTGGTATGGCTACACCTTC.

The J gene is TRBJ2-1, the V gene TRBV5-3; 8 positions match TRBD2. TRBV5-3 is an open reading frame, and its role is uncertain. The CDR3 extends over 13 amino acids. The junction had 5 bases not matched to a gene; V was cut back by 7 bases and J by 5 bases. The CDR3 region has the DNA TGTGCCAGACAGCGGGGGCCAGACAATGAGCAGTTCTTC. Translating it yields CARQRGPDNEQFF.

This sequence joins TRBV5-1 and TRBJ2-6; maybe TRBD1 (6 bases). CDR1 and CDR2 from the germline V gene are SGHRS and YFSETQ. Trimming shortened V by 3 bases and J by 2 bases, and 6 bases separated the two germline ends. There are 14 residues in the CDR3. CDR3 sequence (DNA): TGCGCCAGCAGCTCAGGGGCTGGGGCCAACGTCCTGACTTTC. This codes for CASSSGAGANVLTF. The full variable domain, completed using reference TRBV5-1 and TRBJ2-6, is KAGVTQTPRYLIKTRGQQVTLSCSPISGHRSVSWYQQTPGQGLQFLFEYFSETQRNKGNFPGRFSGRQFSNSRSEMNVSTLELGDSALYLCASSSGAGANVLTFGAGSRLTVL.

In this sample, this clone turned up a few times. V is TRBV25-1 and J is TRBJ1-2, with 12 bases matching TRBD1. This CDR3 contains 14 residues. The ends lost 5 bases at V and 8 bases at J; junction bases unmatched: 6. Germline V gene lookup returns CDR1 MGHDK and CDR2 SYGVNS. The CDR3 nucleotides are TGTGCCAGCAGTTGGGACAGGGGGCTGCGGGGCTACACCTTC. Protein sequence: CASSWDRGLRGYTF.

V gene TRBV5-4 combines with J gene TRBJ2-5; D possibly corresponds to TRBD1 (5 bases). The V gene's germline CDR1 is SGHNT and CDR2 YYREEE (reference sequence). The V and J ends lost 0 bases and 3 bases respectively, with 9 bases between them. The CDR3 extends over 14 amino acids. The CDR3 protein is CASSLGQTKETQYF. The CDR3, as DNA: TGTGCCAGCAGCTTGGGACAGACGAAAGAGACCCAGTACTTC.

This chain connects TRBV7-9 to TRBJ2-5; tentatively, D is TRBD1 (5 bases). Trimming left V 2 bases short and J 5 bases short, with 6 bases between. From germline, CDR1 is SEHNR and CDR2 FQNEAQ (reference sequence). The CDR3 is made up of 12 amino acids. Written as DNA, the CDR3 is TGTGCCAGCAGCTTAAAGGGGGAGACCCAGTACTTC. Its protein product is CASSLKGETQYF. Using reference TRBV7-9 and TRBJ2-5 for the parts outside the CDR3, the full variable domain is DTGVSQNPRHKITKRGQNVTFRCDPISEHNRLYWYRQTLGQGPEFLTYFQNEAQLEKSRLLSDRFSAERPKGSFSTLEIQRTEQGDSAMYLCASSLKGETQYFGPGTRLLVL.

The CDR3 is CASSFWTGNNEQFF. CDR3 sequence (DNA): TGTGCCAGCAGCTTCTGGACGGGGAACAATGAGCAGTTCTTC. The rearrangement joins TRBV11-2 to TRBJ2-1; TRBD2 is a possible D gene (5 bases). The length of the CDR3 is 14 residues. Trimming took 3 bases from V and 5 from J, leaving 11 bases between them. Germline V gives CDR1 SGHAT, CDR2 FQNNGV.

The table lists this clone with a few counts. J is TRBJ1-6 and V is TRBV6-5; D is possibly TRBD1 (5 bases). This CDR3 spans 15 amino acids. Germline CDR1 MNHEY, CDR2 SVGAGI. V gave up 6 bases and J gave up 12 bases, with 21 bases separating them. In nucleotides, the CDR3 is TGTGCCAGCAGAAGGGAAGGGTATGGGGGGGAACCCCTCCACTTT. Its translation is CASRREGYGGEPLHF.

This chain links TRBV6-6 with TRBJ2-1; 8 bases match TRBD1. The CDR3 is 13 residues long. CDR1 and CDR2 (germline): MNHNY, SVGAGI (reference sequence). With 4 bases clipped from V and 6 bases from J, the junction kept 2 bases outside the gene matches. This CDR3 is CASSSDRGNEQFF. In nucleotides, the CDR3 is TGTGCCAGCAGTTCTGACAGGGGCAATGAGCAGTTCTTC.

The J gene is TRBJ2-7, the V gene TRBV9; D is possibly TRBD1 (6 bases). CDR1 and CDR2 (germline): SGDLS, YYNGEE. The CDR3 is made up of 14 amino acids. V lost 3 bases, J lost 6 bases, and 16 bases lay in between. The CDR3 region is CASSATGTLSEQYF. The CDR3 region has the DNA TGTGCCAGCAGCGCTACCGGGACATTAAGCGAGCAGTACTTC.

The CDR3 coding sequence is TGTGCCAGCAGCGTAGAGAGGGGGCCTACTGAAGCTTTCTTT. It yields the protein CASSVERGPTEAFF. The chain joins TRBV9 to TRBJ1-1, with 7 bases fitting TRBD1. V lost 0 bases, J lost 5 bases, and 4 bases stayed unmatched. There are 14 residues in the CDR3. Germline values: CDR1 SGDLS, CDR2 YYNGEE.

This chain links TRBV19 with TRBJ2-2; the match to TRBD1 covers 10 bases. There are 20 residues in the CDR3. V was clipped by 5 bases and J by 4 bases; unmatched bases: 19. Germline CDR1 is LNHDA and CDR2 is SQIVND (reference sequence). CDR3 in amino acids: CASSLLVFAGTGDTTGELFF. The DNA of the CDR3 is TGTGCCAGTAGTCTGCTAGTATTCGCCGGGACAGGGGATACCACCGGGGAGCTGTTTTTT.